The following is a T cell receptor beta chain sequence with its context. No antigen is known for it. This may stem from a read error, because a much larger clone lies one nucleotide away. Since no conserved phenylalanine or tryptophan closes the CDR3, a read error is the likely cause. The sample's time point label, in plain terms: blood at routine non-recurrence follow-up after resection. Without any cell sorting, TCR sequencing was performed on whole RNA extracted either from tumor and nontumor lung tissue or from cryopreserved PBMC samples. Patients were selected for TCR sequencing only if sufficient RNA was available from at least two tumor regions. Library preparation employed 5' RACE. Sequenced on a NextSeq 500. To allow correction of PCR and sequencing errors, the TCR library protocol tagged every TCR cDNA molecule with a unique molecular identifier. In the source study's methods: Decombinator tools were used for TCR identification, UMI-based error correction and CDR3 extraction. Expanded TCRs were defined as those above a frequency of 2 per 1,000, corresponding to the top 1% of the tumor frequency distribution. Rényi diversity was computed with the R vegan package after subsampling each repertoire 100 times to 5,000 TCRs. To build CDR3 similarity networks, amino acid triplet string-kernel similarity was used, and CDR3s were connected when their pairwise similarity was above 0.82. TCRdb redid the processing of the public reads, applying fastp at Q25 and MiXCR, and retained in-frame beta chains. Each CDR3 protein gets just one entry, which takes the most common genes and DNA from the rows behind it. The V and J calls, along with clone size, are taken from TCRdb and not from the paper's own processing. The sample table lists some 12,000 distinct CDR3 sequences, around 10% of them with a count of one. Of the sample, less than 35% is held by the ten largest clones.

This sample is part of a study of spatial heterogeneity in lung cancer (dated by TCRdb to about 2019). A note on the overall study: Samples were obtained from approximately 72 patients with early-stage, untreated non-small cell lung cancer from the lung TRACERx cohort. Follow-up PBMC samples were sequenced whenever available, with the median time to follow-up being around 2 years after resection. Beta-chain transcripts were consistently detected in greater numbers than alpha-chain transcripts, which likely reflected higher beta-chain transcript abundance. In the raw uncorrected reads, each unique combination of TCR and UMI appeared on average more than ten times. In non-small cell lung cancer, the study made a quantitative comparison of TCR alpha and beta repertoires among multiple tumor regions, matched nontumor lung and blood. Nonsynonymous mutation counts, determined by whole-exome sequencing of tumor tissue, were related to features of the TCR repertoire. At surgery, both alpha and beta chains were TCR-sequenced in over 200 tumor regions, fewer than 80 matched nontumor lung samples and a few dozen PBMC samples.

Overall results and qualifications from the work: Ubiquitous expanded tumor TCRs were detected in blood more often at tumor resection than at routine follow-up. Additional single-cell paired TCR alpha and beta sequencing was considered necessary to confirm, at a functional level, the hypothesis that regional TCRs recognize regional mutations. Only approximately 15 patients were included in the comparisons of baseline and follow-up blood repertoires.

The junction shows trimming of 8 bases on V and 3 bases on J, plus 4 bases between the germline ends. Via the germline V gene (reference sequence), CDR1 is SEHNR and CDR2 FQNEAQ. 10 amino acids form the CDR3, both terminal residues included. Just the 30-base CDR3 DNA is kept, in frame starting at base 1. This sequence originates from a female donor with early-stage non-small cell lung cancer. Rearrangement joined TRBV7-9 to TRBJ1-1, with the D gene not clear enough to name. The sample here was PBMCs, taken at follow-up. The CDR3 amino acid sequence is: CASGYTEAFS. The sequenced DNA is TGTGCCAGCGGTTACACTGAAGCTTTCTCT.